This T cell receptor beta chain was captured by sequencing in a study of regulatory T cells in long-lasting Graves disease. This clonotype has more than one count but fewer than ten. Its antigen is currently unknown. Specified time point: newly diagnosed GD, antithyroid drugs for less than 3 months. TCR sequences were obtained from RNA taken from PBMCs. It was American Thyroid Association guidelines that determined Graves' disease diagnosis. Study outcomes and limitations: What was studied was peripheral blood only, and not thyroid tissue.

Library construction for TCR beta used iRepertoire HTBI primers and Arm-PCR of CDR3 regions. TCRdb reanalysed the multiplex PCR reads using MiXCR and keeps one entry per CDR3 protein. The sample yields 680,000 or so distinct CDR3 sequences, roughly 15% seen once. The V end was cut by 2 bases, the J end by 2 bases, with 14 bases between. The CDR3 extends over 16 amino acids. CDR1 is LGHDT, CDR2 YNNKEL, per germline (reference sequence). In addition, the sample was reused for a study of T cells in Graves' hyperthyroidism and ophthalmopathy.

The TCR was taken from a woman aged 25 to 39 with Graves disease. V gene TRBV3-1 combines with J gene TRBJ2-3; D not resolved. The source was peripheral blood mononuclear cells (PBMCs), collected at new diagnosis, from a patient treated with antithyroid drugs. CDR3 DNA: TGTGCCAGCAGCCAATTTAGTTCCGCGGCCACAGATACGCAGTATTTT. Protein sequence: CASSQFSSAATDTQYF.